This entry is about one T cell receptor beta chain. Antigen specificity is unknown. These data come from a study of OX40 agonist ivuxolimab in advanced cancers. Looking at the study overall: All patients had ivuxolimab intravenously every 2 weeks at 0.01 to 10 mg/kg. Eligibility rules accepted prior anti-PD-1, anti-PD-L1 or anti-CTLA-4 therapy, and over 30% had some.

TCRdb keeps only in-frame clones here, not all; method: immunoSEQ multiplex PCR. The sample includes roughly 45,000 clones, 75% to 90% of them seen just once. Study results and limitations: Among the lowest peripheral clonal expansion occurred in 0.1-3.0 mg/kg partial responders. Among expanded peripheral T cells, antigen specificity went undetermined.

This clonotype was sampled from an adult with an advanced solid tumor such as melanoma, head and neck, liver or kidney cancer. The source material was CD4+ or CD8+ T cells sorted from blood, sampled in a trial of the OX40 agonist ivuxolimab.

The CDR3 sequence is CASRPGQGLGGYTF. For the CDR3, the DNA is TGTGCCAGCAGACCGGGACAGGGTTTAGGTGGCTACACCTTC. V usage is TRBV6-1 and J usage is TRBJ1-2, with 9 positions matching TRBD1. This CDR3 region has 14 residues. Germline V gives CDR1 MNHNS, CDR2 SASEGT. With V trimmed by 6 bases and J by 7 bases, 9 bases remained unmatched.